Following are 4 T cell receptor beta chains from one sample sequenced in a study of T-cell memory formation after mild COVID-19. One entry per CDR3 protein, called by TCRdb with MiXCR from the 5' RACE reads. The sample includes over 350,000 distinct CDR3 sequences, 15% to 20% of them seen just once. Material for sequencing was PBMCs or a T cell subset sorted from them (not recorded which). All receptors come from a man younger than 35 who had mild COVID-19 (a few samples of this study predate the infection). Cell type and time point are not known.

The rearrangement joins TRBV9 to TRBJ2-1, with D maybe TRBD1 (6 bases). The CDR3 contains 15 residues. The germline V and J ends were trimmed by 0 bases and 7 bases, with 14 bases remaining between them. Germline CDR1 and CDR2: SGDLS and YYNGEE. The DNA of the CDR3 is TGTGCCAGCAGCGTAGCTAGTCAGGGGTCTAATGAGCAGTTCTTC. Its protein is CASSVASQGSNEQFF. The full variable domain, completed using reference TRBV9 and TRBJ2-1, is DSGVTQTPKHLITATGQRVTLRCSPRSGDLSVYWYQQSLDQGLQFLIQYYNGEERAKGNILERFSAQQFPDLHSELNLSSLELGDSALYFCASSVASQGSNEQFFGPGTRLTVL.

This clonotype turned up a few times. The chain uses TRBV7-2 and TRBJ2-1, with D perhaps TRBD2 (5 bases). The V end was cut by 1 base, the J end by 3 bases, with 10 bases between. The germline V gene encodes CDR1 SGHTA and CDR2 FQGNSA. The CDR3 is 15 residues long. This CDR3 is CASSLGGYNYNEQFF. CDR3 DNA: TGTGCCAGCAGCTTAGGAGGGTATAACTACAATGAGCAGTTCTTC.

This clonotype was seen a handful of times. The chain employs TRBV4-1 and TRBJ2-3; TRBD2 might be the D (6 bases). V dropped 6 bases and J dropped 4 bases, with 11 bases sitting between them. The CDR3 runs 13 residues. Germline-derived CDR1 and CDR2 are MGHRA and YSYEKL. For the CDR3, the DNA is TGCGCCAGCAGATTTAGCGGCGCAGATACGCAGTATTTT. Amino acids: CASRFSGADTQYF.

This rearrangement joins TRBV7-3 to TRBJ2-3; possible D gene TRBD2, 6 bases. The germline V gene has CDR1 SGHTA and CDR2 FQGTGA. The CDR3 length is 15 residues. V dropped 5 bases and J dropped 0 bases, with 12 bases sitting between them. The CDR3 nucleotides read TGTGCCAGCAGCCCACGGAGGGAGAGCACAGATACGCAGTATTTT. Translation gives CASSPRRESTDTQYF.